The rows below give T cell receptor beta chains drawn from one sample of a study of OX40 agonist ivuxolimab in advanced cancers. Profiling relied on immunoSEQ multiplex PCR, and the TCRdb table lists in-frame clones only, not all of them. The sample gives some 20,000 clones, roughly 86% of which show up once; more than 50% is in the top ten. The source was CD4+ or CD8+ T cells sorted from blood, collected in a trial of the OX40 agonist ivuxolimab. The receptors originated from an adult with an advanced solid tumor such as melanoma, head and neck, liver or kidney cancer. Each CDR3 is given with its conserved first and last residue. Each record gives: CDR3 length, clone size, J gene, V gene, D gene, CDR3 protein, CDR3 DNA. A D gene is named only where the DNA matches it firmly. For some rows the clone size is stated as once, few or many, or as a class when expanded; others skip it.

>13|NA|TRBJ2-7|TRBV4-3|TRBD1
CASARTGGYEQYF
TGCGCCAGCGCCCGGACAGGGGGATACGAGCAGTACTTC
>15|NA|TRBJ1-3|TRBV5-1|TRBD1
CASSPRQGGVNTIYF
TGCGCCAGCAGCCCCAGACAGGGAGGGGTAAACACCATATATTTT
>16|NA|TRBJ1-2|TRBV9|TRBD1
CASSGYREQGLFGYTF
TGTGCCAGCAGCGGATACCGGGAACAGGGGCTTTTCGGCTACACCTTC
>15|NA|TRBJ2-1|TRBV6-6|TRBD1
CASSGTDRSYNEQFF
TGTGCCAGCAGTGGGACAGACCGCTCCTACAATGAGCAGTTCTTC
>13|NA|TRBJ1-1|TRBV2|NA
CASKRGGNTEAFF
TGTGCCAGCAAAAGGGGAGGGAACACTGAAGCTTTCTTT
>14|NA|TRBJ1-1|TRBV7-6|NA
CASSRSESYTEAFF
TGTGCCAGCAGCCGAAGCGAGAGTTACACTGAAGCTTTCTTT
>15|NA|TRBJ1-3|TRBV10-3|TRBD1
CAISEGQGAGNTIYF
TGTGCCATCAGTGAGGGACAGGGGGCTGGAAACACCATATATTTT
>12|once|TRBJ2-3|TRBV7-9|NA
CASSLDAPAQYF
TGTGCCAGCAGCTTAGATGCCCCAGCGCAGTATTTT
>13|once|TRBJ2-5|TRBV7-9|NA
CASSSSDQETQYF
TGTGCCAGCAGCTCCTCAGACCAAGAGACCCAGTACTTC
>15|few|TRBJ2-1|TRBV10-1|TRBD2
CASSEISGGQSEQFF
TGCGCCAGCAGTGAGATTAGCGGGGGGCAAAGTGAGCAGTTCTTC
>13|NA|TRBJ1-4|TRBV30|NA
CAWSPGYNEKLFF
TGTGCCTGGAGTCCAGGGTATAATGAAAAACTGTTTTTT
>12|NA|TRBJ1-1|TRBV19|NA
CASRLGNTEAFF
TGTGCCAGTAGGTTGGGGAACACTGAAGCTTTCTTT
>15|NA|TRBJ2-3|TRBV30|TRBD2
CACSETSGGADTQYF
TGTGCCTGCTCCGAAACTAGCGGGGGGGCAGATACGCAGTATTTT
>14|few|TRBJ1-1|TRBV7-9|TRBD1
CASRPRQGETEAFF
TGTGCCAGCAGACCTAGACAGGGGGAAACTGAAGCTTTCTTT
>15|NA|TRBJ2-7|TRBV5-1|TRBD1
CASSPLDRDFHEQYF
TGCGCCAGCAGCCCCTTGGACAGGGACTTCCACGAGCAGTACTTC
>14|NA|TRBJ1-2|TRBV7-9|NA
CASSQGGSAYGYTF
TGTGCCAGCAGCCAAGGTGGGTCAGCATATGGCTACACCTTC
>16|NA|TRBJ1-4|TRBV7-6|NA
CASSRAMGSRGEKLFF
TGTGCCAGCAGCCGAGCCATGGGGTCTCGAGGTGAAAAACTGTTTTTT
>14|once|TRBJ2-7|TRBV28|TRBD2
CASSLFGGVHEQYF
TGTGCCAGCAGTTTATTTGGGGGGGTCCACGAGCAGTACTTC
>15|NA|TRBJ1-1|TRBV19|TRBD1
CASSIGQGGHTEAFF
TGTGCCAGTAGTATAGGACAGGGGGGGCACACTGAAGCTTTCTTT
>15|NA|TRBJ1-4|TRBV6-5|NA
CASRQLTGPNEKLFF
TGTGCCAGCAGACAATTGACAGGTCCTAATGAAAAACTGTTTTTT
>15|NA|TRBJ1-1|TRBV5-1|NA
CASSLGGILNTEAFF
TGCGCCAGCAGCTTGGGGGGGATCCTGAACACTGAAGCTTTCTTT
>13|NA|TRBJ1-2|TRBV6-1|NA
CASSEAGNYGYTF
TGTGCCAGCAGTGAAGCGGGGAACTATGGCTACACCTTC
>14|NA|TRBJ2-7|TRBV2|TRBD1
CASSTPGTGNEQYF
TGTGCCAGCAGTACCCCGGGGACAGGGAACGAGCAGTACTTC
>14|NA|TRBJ1-1|TRBV2|NA
CASSEPRLNTEAFF
TGTGCCAGCAGTGAACCCAGACTGAACACTGAAGCTTTCTTT
>14|NA|TRBJ1-1|TRBV19|NA
CASRPLSLNTEAFF
TGTGCCAGTAGACCCCTAAGTTTGAACACTGAAGCTTTCTTT
>15|NA|TRBJ2-5|TRBV27|NA
CASSLMGGGTETQYF
TGTGCCAGCAGTTTGATGGGGGGGGGCACGGAGACCCAGTACTTC
>11|NA|TRBJ2-1|TRBV7-9|NA
CASSSQGEQFF
TGTGCCAGCAGCTCGCAGGGTGAGCAGTTCTTC
>12|NA|TRBJ2-2|TRBV5-1|NA
CASREGSGELFF
TGCGCCAGCAGGGAGGGCTCCGGGGAGCTGTTTTTT
>16|few|TRBJ1-2|TRBV5-6|NA
CASSCYQRAKNYGYTF
TGTGCCAGCAGCTGCTACCAACGGGCTAAGAACTATGGCTACACCTTC